The clone carrying this TCR beta chain was recorded many times. Its antigen is not identified. The source of the sample is a study of T-cell reconstitution after alpha-beta-depleted transplantation in children. Molecular barcoding with unique molecular identifiers was used for the TCRbeta library. TCRdb fed the PCR reads into MiXCR, producing one record per CDR3 protein. This sample has around 270,000 distinct CDR3 sequences, with roughly 9.1% found just once. CDR1 and CDR2 (germline): MGHRA, YSYEKL. The V and J ends lost 0 bases and 11 bases respectively, with 14 bases between them. The CDR3 consists of 15 residues. Whole-study findings and limits: Several hundred graft clones that had expanded were reportedly the source of alpha-beta T cells about two months after transplant. For some patients, TCRbeta diversity was high at day 60 because of recipient T cells and thymic progenitors that survived. After one year, T-cell counts and TCRbeta diversity mostly came from new T cells.

The receptor was derived from a boy under three years old with acute myeloid leukemia, due to receive a stem cell transplant. The chain carries TRBV4-1 and TRBJ1-6, with D possibly being TRBD1 (5 bases). Source: PBMCs, taken before TCRalphabeta/CD19-depleted stem cell transplant. The CDR3 sequence: CASSQDRQGKTPLHF. In DNA form, the CDR3 reads TGCGCCAGCAGCCAAGATCGGCAGGGAAAGACACCCCTCCACTTT.